This TCR beta chain was identified during a study of blood T cell repertoires in COVID-19 (dated by TCRdb to 2019 to 2021). Regarding the research as a whole: Samples covering the acute and convalescent phases of COVID-19 were provided by collaborators in the United States, Italy and Spain. The prospective study material was composed of cDNA or gDNA derived from T cells, B-cell-depleted T cells, or PBMCs. Deeply sampled blood TCRbeta repertoires from subjects exposed to, actively infected with, or recovered from COVID-19 were included in the dataset. A freely available public database, intended as a resource for researchers studying the immune response to SARS-CoV-2, is where the repertoires were released. The samples were drawn from two sources: the first 160 participants of the ongoing ImmuneRACE study, and some 1,300 subjects contributed by 6 global collaborators. Nearly every sample came with metadata listing a de-identified subject ID, COVID-19 status, age in years and sex. Where available, HLA class I and class II types were taken from metadata supplied by the sample provider and were not determined by assay-based typing.

The immunoSEQ Assay, a bias-controlled multiplex PCR, was used to amplify TCRbeta CDR3 regions from genomic DNA. The authors' pipeline ran thus. The number of nucleated cells in each sample was estimated by amplification of reference gene primers within the assay. To quantify the absolute abundance of each unique TCRbeta CDR3 rearrangement, sequence reads were collapsed and filtered. Productive Simpson clonality was computed per sample as the square root of Simpson's diversity index over productive rearrangements. TCRdb took over this immuneACCESS table, retaining in-frame rearrangements with V and J assigned. Such tables are incomplete; in checked studies, under half of the missing clones stem from an unresolved V gene, and the remainder is unexplained. Clone size and V and J calls were adopted from that table, with D and trimming inferred from the DNA. Across this sample there are a few hundred thousand clones, with 90% seen only once. The ten biggest clones cover 0.6% of the sample.

CDR1 is given as SGHRS and CDR2 as YFSETQ, both from the germline V gene. The CDR3 measures 15 amino acids from cysteine to phenylalanine. Only CDR3 DNA is held: 45 bases, read in frame from base 1. The V end gives up 1 base and the J end 5 bases, leaving 3 bases in the junction not matched to a gene. With regard to this clone: The antigen this receptor binds is unknown. Base qualities are not provided; no much larger clone lies one nucleotide away.

In the prospective study, participants were roughly 18 to 95 years old, resided in about two dozen geographic areas of the United States, and were enrolled through a virtual design. In the prospective study, cohorts were assigned on the basis of participant-reported clinical history obtained from a screening survey and a study questionnaire. Recovered participants in ImmuneRACE Cohort 3 were defined as having two consecutive negative NP/OP PCR tests, clearance from a healthcare professional, or resolution of symptoms. Each participant in the prospective study had whole blood, serum and a nasopharyngeal or oropharyngeal swab collected by mobile phlebotomists. Additional blood draws and questionnaires over an approximately 2-month period could optionally be provided by prospective study participants. Before DNA extraction, blood samples from the prospective study were shipped at room temperature or frozen.

Paper-wide results and their limitations: The quantity of clinical and demographic metadata differed by source and by participant and was supplied without curation.

The V gene is TRBV5-1 and the J gene is TRBJ2-7; the central 13 bases match TRBD2. The sequencing input was PBMCs or T cells enriched from blood (not recorded which). The TCR originated in a man aged 18 to 29 who had recovered from COVID-19. The CDR3 in this case is CASSLLGLAGDEQYF. In nucleotides, the sequence is TGCGCCAGCAGCTTGTTAGGACTAGCGGGAGACGAGCAGTACTTC. This CDR3, with the reference TRBV5-1 and TRBJ2-7 proteins standing in past its ends, gives the full variable domain KAGVTQTPRYLIKTRGQQVTLSCSPISGHRSVSWYQQTPGQGLQFLFEYFSETQRNKGNFPGRFSGRQFSNSRSEMNVSTLELGDSALYLCASSLLGLAGDEQYFGPGTRLTVT.